Below, one T cell receptor beta chain is given with its context. Its antigen is currently unknown. The data belong to a study of cytomegalovirus exposure and HLA in healthy donors. Whole-study context: About 85 million unique TCR sequences came from HLA-typed donors in an early release.

PCR involved 60 Vbeta and 13 Jbeta primers. Some clones are missing from TCRdb's copy, which holds only in-frame ones; the method was immunoSEQ multiplex PCR. The repertoire holds over 100,000 clones, with about 80% as singletons. The germline V gene has CDR1 KGHSH and CDR2 LQKENI. This CDR3 comprises 15 residues. V lost 0 bases to trimming and J lost 10 bases; unmatched junction nucleotides: 4. Study results and limitations: One cluster of highly shared sequence variants probably arose as a sequencing artifact. A later analysis associated about 18,000 TCR beta sequences with HLA alleles at a 0.05 false discovery rate.

Material: PBMCs. The chain couples TRBV18 to TRBJ1-6; 9 nucleotides line up with TRBD1. The receptor was derived from a man aged 55 to 70 in good health and CMV-seropositive. CDR3 nucleotides: TGTGCCAGCTCACCACCGGGACAGGGAGGATCACCCCTCCACTTT. This encodes CASSPPGQGGSPLHF.